This entry lists 9 T cell receptor beta chains sequenced from one sample in a study of cytomegalovirus exposure and HLA in healthy donors (dated by TCRdb to the late 2010s). Libraries came from the immunoSEQ multiplex PCR assay. For the multiplex PCR, a mixture combining 60 forward primers for TCR Vbeta segments and 13 reverse primers for TCR Jbeta segments was used. Imported from immuneACCESS, the table was reduced by TCRdb to in-frame sequences with V and J called. These copies leave out some clones; in studies compared against another copy, an unresolved V gene accounts for under half, and the cause of the remainder is not known. In all, the sample holds about 110,000 clones, and roughly 80% of those were seen once. The ten largest make up 3.5% to 4% of the sample. Sequenced material: PBMCs. Receptors originate from a man aged 55 to 69 in good health and CMV-seronegative.

The rearrangement uses TRBV6-6 and TRBJ2-7; 9 nucleotides line up with TRBD1. CDR1 MNHNY and CDR2 SVGAGI come from the germline V gene (reference sequence). This CDR3 has 16 amino acids. Trimming took 5 bases from V and 2 from J; bases not matched to a gene: 10. CDR3: CASSPYPGQGTYEQYF. The CDR3 coding sequence is TGTGCCAGCAGTCCCTACCCCGGACAGGGGACCTACGAGCAGTACTTC.

The chain is built from TRBV15 and TRBJ1-5; D perhaps matches TRBD1 (5 bases). Germline assignment: CDR1 LNHNV and CDR2 YYDKDF (reference sequence). The CDR3 spans 14 residues. V was pared by 8 bases and J by 9 bases, with 20 bases between. The CDR3 DNA reads as TGTGCCACCTCGAGCAGTCGGCTCGGGGGGCCCCAGCATTTT. Its translation: CATSSSRLGGPQHF.

The rearrangement uses TRBV7-3 and TRBJ1-2; no clear D. Trimming pared 2 bases from V and 1 base from J, leaving 11 bases between. The CDR3 covers 15 residues. Germline CDR1 reads SGHTA; CDR2 reads FQGTGA. The CDR3, as DNA: TGTGCCAGCAGCTTACACGCTGAGGGTAACTATGGCTACACCTTC. This encodes CASSLHAEGNYGYTF.

CDR3 in amino acids: CASSSTTSGGRVYF. Here the CDR3 DNA reads TGTGCCAGCAGCAGTACGACTAGCGGGGGTCGGGTGTACTTC. The V call is TRBV7-2, the J call TRBJ2-5; the match to TRBD2 covers 12 bases. Germline CDR1 and CDR2: SGHTA and FQGNSA. This CDR3 is built from 14 residues. Unmatched junction bases numbered 11, after V lost 5 bases and J lost 13 bases.

The rearrangement joins TRBV10-3 to TRBJ2-5, with TRBD1 matching 10 bases. V dropped 2 bases and J dropped 4; count of bases not matched to a gene: 4. This CDR3 contains 15 residues. The V gene's germline CDR1 is ENHRY and CDR2 SYGVKD. The CDR3 DNA reads TGTGCCATCAGTGAGACCGGGACAGGGGTAGAGACCCAGTACTTC. This translates into CAISETGTGVETQYF.

The chain recombines TRBV7-2 with TRBJ2-6; 9 bases are a match to TRBD2. The V gene's germline CDR1 is SGHTA and CDR2 FQGNSA. J was trimmed by 2 bases and V by 2 bases; bases with no gene match: 10. The CDR3 is made up of 19 amino acids. The CDR3 spells CASSLSIGGGEAGANVLTF. In DNA form, the CDR3 reads TGTGCCAGCAGCTTAAGTATCGGCGGGGGGGAGGCTGGGGCCAACGTCCTGACTTTC.

The CDR3 sequence: CASGLNLGTGRQPQHF. In nucleotides, the CDR3 is TGTGCTAGTGGTTTGAACCTAGGGACAGGGAGGCAGCCCCAGCATTTT. The V gene is TRBV12-5, the J gene TRBJ1-5; TRBD1 agrees at 9 bases. Germline-derived CDR1 and CDR2 are LGHNT and FRNRAP. V was clipped by 2 bases and J by 7 bases; unmatched bases: 9. The CDR3 runs to 16 residues. Complete variable domain (other parts from reference TRBV12-5 and TRBJ1-5): DARVTQTPRHKVTEMGQEVTMRCQPILGHNTVFWYRQTMMQGLELLAYFRNRAPLDDSGMPKDRFSAEMPDATLATLKIQPSEPRDSAVYFCASGLNLGTGRQPQHFGDGTRLSIL.

The chain couples TRBV30 to TRBJ1-2, with 9 bases aligning to TRBD1. The germline V gene has CDR1 GTSNPN and CDR2 SVGIG (reference sequence). V lost 0 bases to trimming and J lost 4 bases; unmatched junction nucleotides: 6. The CDR3 sequence is 15 residues long. CDR3 amino acids: CAWSVGTGSAYGYTF. The CDR3 DNA is TGTGCCTGGAGTGTCGGGACAGGGAGTGCCTATGGCTACACCTTC.

The table lists this clone with a few counts. The chain employs TRBV9 and TRBJ2-3; 10 bases are a match to TRBD2. Trimming removed 2 bases from V and 2 bases from J; junction bases left unmatched: 2. The CDR3 sequence is 15 residues long. The germline V gene encodes CDR1 SGDLS and CDR2 YYNGEE. The CDR3 nucleotides read TGTGCCAGCAGCGTTAGCGGGGGGCCCACAGATACGCAGTATTTT. Its protein product is CASSVSGGPTDTQYF. Full variable domain (remainder filled in from reference TRBV9 and TRBJ2-3): DSGVTQTPKHLITATGQRVTLRCSPRSGDLSVYWYQQSLDQGLQFLIQYYNGEERAKGNILERFSAQQFPDLHSELNLSSLELGDSALYFCASSVSGGPTDTQYFGPGTRLTVL.